This T cell receptor beta chain was identified during a study of monozygotic twins with inflammatory bowel disease. Findings and limits, study-wide: Immunosuppressive treatments differing between patients may have added repertoire variability. Fewer clonotypes were shared with others by IBD patients than by healthy twins, especially with disease activity.

The CDR3 length is 15 residues. Germline-derived CDR1 and CDR2 are SGHAT and FQNNGV. Regarding this clonotype: Antigen unknown.

TCRalpha and TCRbeta cDNA underwent two nested PCRs of about 17 and 10 cycles. Using the 5' RACE reads, TCRdb records one entry per CDR3 protein without DNA. This table holds approximately 200,000 distinct CDR3 sequences. Isolation of total RNA was performed on whole blood, with no prior T cell sorting. The chain combines TRBV11-2 with TRBJ1-1; TCRdb indicates TRBD1, and absent DNA this call remains unverified. This TCR derives from a human donor with ulcerative colitis or Crohn's disease, or a healthy co-twin of an affected twin (not recorded which). Sequencing was done on a sample of blood. CDR3 protein: CASSLVRGLGAEAFF.